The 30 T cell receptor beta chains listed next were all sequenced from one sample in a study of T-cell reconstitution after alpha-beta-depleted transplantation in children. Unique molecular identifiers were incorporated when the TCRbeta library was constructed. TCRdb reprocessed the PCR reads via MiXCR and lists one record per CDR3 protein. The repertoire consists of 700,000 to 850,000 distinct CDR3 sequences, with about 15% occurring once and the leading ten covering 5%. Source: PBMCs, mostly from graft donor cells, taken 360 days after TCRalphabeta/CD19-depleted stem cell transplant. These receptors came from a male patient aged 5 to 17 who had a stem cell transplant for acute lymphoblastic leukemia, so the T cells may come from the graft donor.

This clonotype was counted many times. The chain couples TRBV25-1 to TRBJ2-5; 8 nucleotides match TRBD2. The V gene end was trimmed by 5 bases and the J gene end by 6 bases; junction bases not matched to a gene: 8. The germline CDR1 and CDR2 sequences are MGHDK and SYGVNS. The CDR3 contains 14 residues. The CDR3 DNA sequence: TGTGCCAGCAGTCCCTCGGGGGGGGCGAAGACCCAGTACTTC. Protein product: CASSPSGGAKTQYF. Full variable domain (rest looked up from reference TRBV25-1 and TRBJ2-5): EADIYQTPRYLVIGTGKKITLECSQTMGHDKMYWYQQDPGMELHLIHYSYGVNSTEKGDLSSESTVSRIRTEHFPLTLESARPSHTSQYLCASSPSGGAKTQYFGPGTRLLVL.

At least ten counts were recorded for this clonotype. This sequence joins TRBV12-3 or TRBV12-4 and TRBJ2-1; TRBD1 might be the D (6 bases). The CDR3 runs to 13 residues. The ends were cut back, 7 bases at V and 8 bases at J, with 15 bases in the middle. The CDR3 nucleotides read TGTGCCAGCAACACCCCAGGGGTCGATGAGCAGTTCTTC. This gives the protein CASNTPGVDEQFF.

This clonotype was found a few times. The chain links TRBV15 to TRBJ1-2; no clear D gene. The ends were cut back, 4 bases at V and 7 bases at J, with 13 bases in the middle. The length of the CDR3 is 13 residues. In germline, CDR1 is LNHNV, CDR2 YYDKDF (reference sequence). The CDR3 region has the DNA TGTGCCACCAGCACCGCGGAGGGTGGTGGCTACACCTTC. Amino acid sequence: CATSTAEGGGYTF.

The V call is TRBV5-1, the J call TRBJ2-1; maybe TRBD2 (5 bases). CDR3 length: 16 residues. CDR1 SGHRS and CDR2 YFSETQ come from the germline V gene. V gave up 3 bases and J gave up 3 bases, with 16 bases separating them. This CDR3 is CASSSTRTGYYNEQFF. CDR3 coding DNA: TGCGCCAGCAGCTCTACTAGGACGGGGTACTACAATGAGCAGTTCTTC.

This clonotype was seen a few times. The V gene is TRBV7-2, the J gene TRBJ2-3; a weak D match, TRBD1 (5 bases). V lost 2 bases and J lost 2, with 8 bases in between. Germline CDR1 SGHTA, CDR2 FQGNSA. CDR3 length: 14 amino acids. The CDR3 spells CASSLKGPTDTQYF. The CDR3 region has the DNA TGTGCCAGCAGCTTAAAGGGGCCCACAGATACGCAGTATTTT.

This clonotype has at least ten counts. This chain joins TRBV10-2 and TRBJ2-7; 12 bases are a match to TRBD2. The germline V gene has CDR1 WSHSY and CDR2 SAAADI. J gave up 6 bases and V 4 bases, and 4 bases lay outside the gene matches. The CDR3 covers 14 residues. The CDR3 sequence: CASSGRLAGVEQYF. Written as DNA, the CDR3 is TGCGCCAGCAGTGGCAGACTAGCGGGAGTCGAGCAGTACTTC.

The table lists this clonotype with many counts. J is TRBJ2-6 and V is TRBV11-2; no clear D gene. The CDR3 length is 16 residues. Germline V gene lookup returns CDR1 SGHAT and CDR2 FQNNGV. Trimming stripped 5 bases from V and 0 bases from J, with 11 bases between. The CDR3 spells CASSPFPLSGANVLTF. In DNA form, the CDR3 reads TGTGCCAGCAGCCCGTTCCCCCTCTCTGGGGCCAACGTCCTGACTTTC.

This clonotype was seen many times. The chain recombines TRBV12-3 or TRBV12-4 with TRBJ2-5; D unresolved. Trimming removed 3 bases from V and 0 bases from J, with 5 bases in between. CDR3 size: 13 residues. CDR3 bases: TGTGCCAGCAGTTTCCCACACCAAGAGACCCAGTACTTC. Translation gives CASSFPHQETQYF.

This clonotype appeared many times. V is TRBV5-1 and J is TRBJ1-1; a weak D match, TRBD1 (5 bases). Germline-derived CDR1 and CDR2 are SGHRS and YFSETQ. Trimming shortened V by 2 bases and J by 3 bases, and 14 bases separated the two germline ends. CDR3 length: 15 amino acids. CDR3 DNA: TGCGCCAGCAGCTTTCCAGGGTTAAGAGACACTGAAGCTTTCTTT. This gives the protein CASSFPGLRDTEAFF.

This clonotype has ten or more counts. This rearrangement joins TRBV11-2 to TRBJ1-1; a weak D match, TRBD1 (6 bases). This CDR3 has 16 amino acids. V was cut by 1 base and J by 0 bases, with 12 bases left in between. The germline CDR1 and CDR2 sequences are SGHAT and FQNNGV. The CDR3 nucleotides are TGTGCCAGCAGCTTAGCGGGGGCGCTCCTGAACACTGAAGCTTTCTTT. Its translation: CASSLAGALLNTEAFF. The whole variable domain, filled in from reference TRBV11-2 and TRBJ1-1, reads EAGVAQSPRYKIIEKRQSVAFWCNPISGHATLYWYQQILGQGPKLLIQFQNNGVVDDSQLPKDRFSAERLKGVDSTLKIQPAKLEDSAVYLCASSLAGALLNTEAFFGQGTRLTVV.

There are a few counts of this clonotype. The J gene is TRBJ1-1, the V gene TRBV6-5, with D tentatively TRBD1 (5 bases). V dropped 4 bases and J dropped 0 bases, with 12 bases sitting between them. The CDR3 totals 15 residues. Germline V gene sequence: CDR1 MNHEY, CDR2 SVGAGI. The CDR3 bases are TGTGCCAGCAGTTCCCGGGGCCTTATGAACACTGAAGCTTTCTTT. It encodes CASSSRGLMNTEAFF.

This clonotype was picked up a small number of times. CDR3 in DNA: TGCGCCAGCAGCTTGGGGGACGGAATCCCTGAAGCTTTCTTT. It codes for CASSLGDGIPEAFF. The chain recombines TRBV5-1 with TRBJ1-1; D is perhaps TRBD1 (5 bases). V lost 0 bases, J lost 6 bases, and 12 bases lay in between. The CDR3 has 14 amino acids. The germline CDR1 and CDR2 sequences are SGHRS and YFSETQ.

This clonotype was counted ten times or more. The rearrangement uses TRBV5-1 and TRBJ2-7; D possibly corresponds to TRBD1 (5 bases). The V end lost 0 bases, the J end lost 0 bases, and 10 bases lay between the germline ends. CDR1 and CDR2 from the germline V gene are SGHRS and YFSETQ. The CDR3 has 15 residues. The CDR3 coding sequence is TGCGCCAGCAGCTTGGTAGGGGCCCCCTCCTACGAGCAGTACTTC. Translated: CASSLVGAPSYEQYF. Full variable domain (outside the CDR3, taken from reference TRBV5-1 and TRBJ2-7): KAGVTQTPRYLIKTRGQQVTLSCSPISGHRSVSWYQQTPGQGLQFLFEYFSETQRNKGNFPGRFSGRQFSNSRSEMNVSTLELGDSALYLCASSLVGAPSYEQYFGPGTRLTVT.

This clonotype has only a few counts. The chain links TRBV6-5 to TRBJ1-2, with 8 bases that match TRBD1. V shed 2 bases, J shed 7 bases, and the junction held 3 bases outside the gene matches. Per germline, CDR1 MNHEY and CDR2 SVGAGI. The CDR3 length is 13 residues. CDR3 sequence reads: CASSYLQGAGYTF. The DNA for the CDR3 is TGTGCCAGCAGTTACCTCCAGGGGGCTGGCTACACCTTC.

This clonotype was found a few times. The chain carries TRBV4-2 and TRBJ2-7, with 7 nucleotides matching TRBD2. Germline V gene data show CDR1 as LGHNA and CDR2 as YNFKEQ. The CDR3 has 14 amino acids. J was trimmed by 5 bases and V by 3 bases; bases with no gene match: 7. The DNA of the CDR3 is TGTGCCAGCAGCCATGGAGGGAGGGCCCACGAGCAGTACTTC. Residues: CASSHGGRAHEQYF.

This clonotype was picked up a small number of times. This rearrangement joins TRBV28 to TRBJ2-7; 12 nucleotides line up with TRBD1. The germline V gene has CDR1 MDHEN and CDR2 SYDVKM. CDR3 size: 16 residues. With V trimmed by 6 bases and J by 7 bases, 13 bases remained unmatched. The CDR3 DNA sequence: TGTGCCAGCAGCCCCTTAGGGACAGGGGGCGGTTGGGAGCAGTACTTC. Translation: CASSPLGTGGGWEQYF.

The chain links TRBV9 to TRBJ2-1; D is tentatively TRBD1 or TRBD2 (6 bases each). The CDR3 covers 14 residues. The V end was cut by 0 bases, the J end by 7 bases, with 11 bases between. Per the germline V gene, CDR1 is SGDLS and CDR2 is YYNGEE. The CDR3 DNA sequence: TGTGCCAGCAGCGTAGGGAGAGGGGGGAATGAGCAGTTCTTC. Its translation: CASSVGRGGNEQFF.

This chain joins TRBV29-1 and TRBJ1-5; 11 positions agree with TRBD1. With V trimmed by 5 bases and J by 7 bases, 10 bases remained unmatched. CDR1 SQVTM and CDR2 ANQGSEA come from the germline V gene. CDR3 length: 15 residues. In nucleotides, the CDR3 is TGCAGCGTTCGGACCCGGACAGGGGGCGGGCAGCCCCAGCATTTT. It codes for CSVRTRTGGGQPQHF. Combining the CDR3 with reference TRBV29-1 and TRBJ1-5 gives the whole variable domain SAVISQKPSRDICQRGTSLTIQCQVDSQVTMMFWYRQQPGQSLTLIATANQGSEATYESGFVIDKFPISRPNLTFSTLTVSNMSPEDSSIYLCSVRTRTGGGQPQHFGDGTRLSIL.

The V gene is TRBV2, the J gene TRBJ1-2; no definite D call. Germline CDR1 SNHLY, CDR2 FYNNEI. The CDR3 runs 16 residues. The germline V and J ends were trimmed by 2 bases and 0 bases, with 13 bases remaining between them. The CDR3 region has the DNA TGTGCCAGCAGTGAAATCCGAGGGATATCTAACTATGGCTACACCTTC. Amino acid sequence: CASSEIRGISNYGYTF.

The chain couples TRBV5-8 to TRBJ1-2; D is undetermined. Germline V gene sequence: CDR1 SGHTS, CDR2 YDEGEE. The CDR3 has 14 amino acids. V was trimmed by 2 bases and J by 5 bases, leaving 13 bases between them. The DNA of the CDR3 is TGTGCCAGCAGCTTTATCCGGGAATGGTATGGCTACACCTTC. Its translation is CASSFIREWYGYTF. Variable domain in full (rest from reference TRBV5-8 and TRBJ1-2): EAGVTQSPTHLIKTRGQQATLRCSPISGHTSVYWYQQALGLGLQFLLWYDEGEERNRGNFPPRFSGRQFPNYSSELNVNALELEDSALYLCASSFIREWYGYTFGSGTRLTVV.

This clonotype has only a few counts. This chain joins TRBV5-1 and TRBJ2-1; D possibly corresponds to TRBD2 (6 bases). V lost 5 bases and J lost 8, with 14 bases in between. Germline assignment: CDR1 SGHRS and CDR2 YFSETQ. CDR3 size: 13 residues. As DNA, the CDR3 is TGCGCCAGCAGGGGGGACTGGAGCTATGAGCAGTTCTTC. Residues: CASRGDWSYEQFF.

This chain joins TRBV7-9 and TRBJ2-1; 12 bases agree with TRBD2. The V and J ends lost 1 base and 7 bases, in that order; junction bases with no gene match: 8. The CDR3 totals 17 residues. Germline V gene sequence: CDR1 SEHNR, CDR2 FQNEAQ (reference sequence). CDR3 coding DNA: TGTGCCAGCAGCTTAGTGACTAGCGGGAGTTACCCGAATGAGCAGTTCTTC. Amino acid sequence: CASSLVTSGSYPNEQFF.

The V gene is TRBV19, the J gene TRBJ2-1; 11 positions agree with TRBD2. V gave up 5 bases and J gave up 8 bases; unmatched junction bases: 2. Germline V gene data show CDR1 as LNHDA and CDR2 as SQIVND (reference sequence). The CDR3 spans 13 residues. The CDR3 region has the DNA TGTGCCAGTAGTCCACTAGCGGGAGATGAGCAGTTCTTC. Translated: CASSPLAGDEQFF.

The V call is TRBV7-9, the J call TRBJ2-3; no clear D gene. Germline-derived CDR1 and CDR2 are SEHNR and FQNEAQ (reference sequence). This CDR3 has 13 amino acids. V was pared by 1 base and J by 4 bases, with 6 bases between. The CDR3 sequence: CASSLVGSDTQYF. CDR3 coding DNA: TGTGCCAGCAGCTTAGTTGGGTCAGATACGCAGTATTTT.

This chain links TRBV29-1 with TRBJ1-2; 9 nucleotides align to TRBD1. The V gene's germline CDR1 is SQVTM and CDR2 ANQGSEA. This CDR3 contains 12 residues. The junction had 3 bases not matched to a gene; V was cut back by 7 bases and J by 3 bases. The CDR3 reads CSGTGVDYGYTF. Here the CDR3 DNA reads TGCAGCGGGACAGGGGTTGACTATGGCTACACCTTC. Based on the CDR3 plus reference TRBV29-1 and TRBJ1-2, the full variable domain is SAVISQKPSRDICQRGTSLTIQCQVDSQVTMMFWYRQQPGQSLTLIATANQGSEATYESGFVIDKFPISRPNLTFSTLTVSNMSPEDSSIYLCSGTGVDYGYTFGSGTRLTVV.

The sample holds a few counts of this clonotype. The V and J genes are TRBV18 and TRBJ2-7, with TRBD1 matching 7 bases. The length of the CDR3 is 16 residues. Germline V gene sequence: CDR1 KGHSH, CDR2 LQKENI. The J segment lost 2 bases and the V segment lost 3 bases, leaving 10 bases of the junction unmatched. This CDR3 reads CASSPPRTGMTYEQYF. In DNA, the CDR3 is TGTGCCAGCTCACCTCCAAGGACAGGTATGACCTACGAGCAGTACTTC.

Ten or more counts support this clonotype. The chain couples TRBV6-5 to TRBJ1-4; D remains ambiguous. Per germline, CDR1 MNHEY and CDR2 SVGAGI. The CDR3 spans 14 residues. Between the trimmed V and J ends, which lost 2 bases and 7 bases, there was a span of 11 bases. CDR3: CASSYDLGSEKLFF. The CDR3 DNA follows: TGTGCCAGCAGTTACGATCTCGGAAGTGAAAAACTGTTTTTT.

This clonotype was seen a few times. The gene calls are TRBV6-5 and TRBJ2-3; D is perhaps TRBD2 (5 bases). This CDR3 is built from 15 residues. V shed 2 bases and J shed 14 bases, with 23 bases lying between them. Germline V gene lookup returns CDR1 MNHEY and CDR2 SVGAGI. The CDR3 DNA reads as TGTGCCAGCAGTTACAGGTTGTTGGGGAGAGAGGTCTTGTATTTT. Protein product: CASSYRLLGREVLYF.

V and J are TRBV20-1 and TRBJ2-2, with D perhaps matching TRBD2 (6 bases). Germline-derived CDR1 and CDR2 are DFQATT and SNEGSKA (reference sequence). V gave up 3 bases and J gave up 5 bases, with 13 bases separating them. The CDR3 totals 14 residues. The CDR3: CSASFGSGTGELFF. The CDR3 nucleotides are TGCAGTGCTAGTTTCGGGAGTGGTACCGGGGAGCTGTTTTTT.

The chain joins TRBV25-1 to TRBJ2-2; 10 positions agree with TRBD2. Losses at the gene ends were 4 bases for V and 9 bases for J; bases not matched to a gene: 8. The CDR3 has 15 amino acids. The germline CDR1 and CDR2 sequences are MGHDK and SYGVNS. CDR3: CASSGPAGGPRELFF. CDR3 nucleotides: TGTGCCAGCAGTGGCCCAGCGGGAGGGCCCAGGGAGCTGTTTTTT. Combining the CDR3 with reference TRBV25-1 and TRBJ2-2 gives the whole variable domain EADIYQTPRYLVIGTGKKITLECSQTMGHDKMYWYQQDPGMELHLIHYSYGVNSTEKGDLSSESTVSRIRTEHFPLTLESARPSHTSQYLCASSGPAGGPRELFFGEGSRLTVL.